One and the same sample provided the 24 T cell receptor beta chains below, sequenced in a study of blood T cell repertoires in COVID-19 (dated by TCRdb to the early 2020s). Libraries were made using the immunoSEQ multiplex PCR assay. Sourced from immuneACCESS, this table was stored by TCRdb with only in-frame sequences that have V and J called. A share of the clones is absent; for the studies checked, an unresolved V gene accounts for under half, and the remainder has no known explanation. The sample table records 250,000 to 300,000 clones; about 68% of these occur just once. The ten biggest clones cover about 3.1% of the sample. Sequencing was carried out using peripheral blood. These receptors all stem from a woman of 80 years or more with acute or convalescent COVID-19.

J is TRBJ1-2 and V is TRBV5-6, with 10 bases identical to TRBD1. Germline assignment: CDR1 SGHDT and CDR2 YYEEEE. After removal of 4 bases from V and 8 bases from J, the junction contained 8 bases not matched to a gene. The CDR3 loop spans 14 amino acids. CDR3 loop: CASSTTTGGTGYTF. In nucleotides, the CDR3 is TGTGCCAGCAGCACCACGACAGGGGGCACCGGCTACACCTTC. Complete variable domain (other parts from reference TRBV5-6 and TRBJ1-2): DAGVTQSPTHLIKTRGQQVTLRCSPKSGHDTVSWYQQALGQGPQFIFQYYEEEERQRGNFPDRFSGHQFPNYSSELNVNALLLGDSALYLCASSTTTGGTGYTFGSGTRLTVV.

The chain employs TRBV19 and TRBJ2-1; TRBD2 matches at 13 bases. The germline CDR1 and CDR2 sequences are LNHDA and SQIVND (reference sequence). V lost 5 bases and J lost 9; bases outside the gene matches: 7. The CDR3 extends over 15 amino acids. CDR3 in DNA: TGTGCCAGTAGTCCGGGACTAGCGGGAAGGAGTGAGCAGTTCTTC. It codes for CASSPGLAGRSEQFF.

The CDR3 here is CATSRGPGETQYF. CDR3 in DNA: TGTGCCACCAGCAGGGGGCCGGGGGAGACCCAGTACTTC. This chain uses TRBV24-1 with TRBJ2-5; 8 bases are a match to TRBD1. V trimming: 7 bases; J trimming: 5 bases; junction bases outside the gene matches: 5. Germline lookup yields CDR1 KGHDR and CDR2 SFDVKD. The CDR3 loop spans 13 amino acids.

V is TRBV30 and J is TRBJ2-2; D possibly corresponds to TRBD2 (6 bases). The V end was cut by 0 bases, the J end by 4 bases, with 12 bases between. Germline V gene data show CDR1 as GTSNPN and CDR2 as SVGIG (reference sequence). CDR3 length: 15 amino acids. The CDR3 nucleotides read TGTGCCTGGAGTGTAGCTAGCGCGGGCACCGGGGAGCTGTTTTTT. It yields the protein CAWSVASAGTGELFF. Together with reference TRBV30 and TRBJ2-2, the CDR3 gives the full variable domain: SQTIHQWPATLVQPVGSPLSLECTVEGTSNPNLYWYRQAAGRGLQLLFYSVGIGQISSEVPQNLSASRPQDRQFILSSKKLLLSDSGFYLCAWSVASAGTGELFFGEGSRLTVL.

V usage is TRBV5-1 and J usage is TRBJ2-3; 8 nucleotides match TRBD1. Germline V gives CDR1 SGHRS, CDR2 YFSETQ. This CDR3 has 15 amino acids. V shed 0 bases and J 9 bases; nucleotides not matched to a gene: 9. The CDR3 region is CASSLENGQGKTQYF. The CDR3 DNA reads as TGCGCCAGCAGCTTGGAAAACGGACAGGGTAAAACGCAGTATTTT.

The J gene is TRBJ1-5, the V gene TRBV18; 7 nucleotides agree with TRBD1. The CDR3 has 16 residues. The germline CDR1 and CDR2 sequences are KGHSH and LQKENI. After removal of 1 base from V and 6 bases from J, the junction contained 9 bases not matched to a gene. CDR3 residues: CASSPQGAGVGQPQHF. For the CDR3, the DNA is TGTGCCAGCTCACCACAGGGGGCAGGGGTAGGTCAGCCCCAGCATTTT.

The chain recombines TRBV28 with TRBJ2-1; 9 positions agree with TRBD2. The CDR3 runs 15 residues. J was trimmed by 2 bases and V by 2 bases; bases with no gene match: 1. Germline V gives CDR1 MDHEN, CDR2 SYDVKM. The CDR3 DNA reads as TGTGCCAGCAGTTTAGCGGGAGGGCCCTACAATGAGCAGTTCTTC. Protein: CASSLAGGPYNEQFF. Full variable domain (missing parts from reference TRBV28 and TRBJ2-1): DVKVTQSSRYLVKRTGEKVFLECVQDMDHENMFWYRQDPGLGLRLIYFSYDVKMKEKGDIPEGYSVSREKKERFSLILESASTNQTSMYLCASSLAGGPYNEQFFGPGTRLTVL.

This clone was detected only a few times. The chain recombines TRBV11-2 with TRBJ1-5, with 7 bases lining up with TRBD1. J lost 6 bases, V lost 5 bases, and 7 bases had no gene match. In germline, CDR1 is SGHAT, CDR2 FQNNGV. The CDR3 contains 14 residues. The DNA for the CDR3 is TGTGCCAGCAGCGAGACAGGGTCGGGTCAGCCCCAGCATTTT. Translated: CASSETGSGQPQHF. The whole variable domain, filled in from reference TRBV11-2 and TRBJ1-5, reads EAGVAQSPRYKIIEKRQSVAFWCNPISGHATLYWYQQILGQGPKLLIQFQNNGVVDDSQLPKDRFSAERLKGVDSTLKIQPAKLEDSAVYLCASSETGSGQPQHFGDGTRLSIL.

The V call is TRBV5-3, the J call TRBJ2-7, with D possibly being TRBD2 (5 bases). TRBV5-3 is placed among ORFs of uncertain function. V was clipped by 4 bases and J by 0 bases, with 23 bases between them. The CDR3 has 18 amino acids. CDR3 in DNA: TGTGCCAGAAGCATGGTGGGCGACCCCAGCGGAAGCTCCTACGAGCAGTACTTC. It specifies CARSMVGDPSGSSYEQYF.

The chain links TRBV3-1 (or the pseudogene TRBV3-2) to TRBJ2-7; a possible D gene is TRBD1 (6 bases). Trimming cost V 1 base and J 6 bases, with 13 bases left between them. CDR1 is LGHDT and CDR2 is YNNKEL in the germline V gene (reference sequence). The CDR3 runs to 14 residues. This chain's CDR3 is CASSQGGTGSEQYF. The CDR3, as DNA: TGTGCCAGCAGCCAAGGGGGTACAGGGAGCGAGCAGTACTTC.

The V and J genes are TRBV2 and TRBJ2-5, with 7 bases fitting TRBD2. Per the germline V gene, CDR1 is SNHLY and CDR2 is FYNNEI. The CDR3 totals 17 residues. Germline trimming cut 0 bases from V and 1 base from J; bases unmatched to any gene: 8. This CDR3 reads CASSEASGRGGQETQYF. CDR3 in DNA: TGTGCCAGCAGTGAAGCTTCCGGTCGCGGGGGCCAAGAGACCCAGTACTTC. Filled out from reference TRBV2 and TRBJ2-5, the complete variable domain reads EPEVTQTPSHQVTQMGQEVILRCVPISNHLYFYWYRQILGQKVEFLVSFYNNEISEKSEIFDDQFSVERPDGSNFTLKIRSTKLEDSAMYFCASSEASGRGGQETQYFGPGTRLLVL.

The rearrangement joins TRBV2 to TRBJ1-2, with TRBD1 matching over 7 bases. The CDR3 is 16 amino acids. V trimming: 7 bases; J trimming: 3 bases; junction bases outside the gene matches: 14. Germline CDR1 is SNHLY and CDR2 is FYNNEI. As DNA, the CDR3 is TGTGCCAGCACTTGGACAGGAGGGTTTGAGGACTATGGCTACACCTTC. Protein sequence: CASTWTGGFEDYGYTF.

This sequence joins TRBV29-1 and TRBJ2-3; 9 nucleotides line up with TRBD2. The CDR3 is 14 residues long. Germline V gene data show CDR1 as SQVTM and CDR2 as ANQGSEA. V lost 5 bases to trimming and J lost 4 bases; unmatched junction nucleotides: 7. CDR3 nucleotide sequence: TGCAGCGTTCGGGATAGCGGGAGAGCAGATACGCAGTATTTT. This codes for CSVRDSGRADTQYF.

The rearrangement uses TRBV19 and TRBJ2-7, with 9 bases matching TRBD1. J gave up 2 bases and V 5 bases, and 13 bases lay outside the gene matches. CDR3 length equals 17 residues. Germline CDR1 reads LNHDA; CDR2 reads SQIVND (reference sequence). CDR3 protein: CASSGPSGTGSPYEQYF. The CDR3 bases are TGTGCCAGTAGTGGCCCCTCCGGGACAGGGTCCCCCTACGAGCAGTACTTC. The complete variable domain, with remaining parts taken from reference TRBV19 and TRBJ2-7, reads DGGITQSPKYLFRKEGQNVTLSCEQNLNHDAMYWYRQDPGQGLRLIYYSQIVNDFQKGDIAEGYSVSREKKESFPLTVTSAQKNPTAFYLCASSGPSGTGSPYEQYFGPGTRLTVT.

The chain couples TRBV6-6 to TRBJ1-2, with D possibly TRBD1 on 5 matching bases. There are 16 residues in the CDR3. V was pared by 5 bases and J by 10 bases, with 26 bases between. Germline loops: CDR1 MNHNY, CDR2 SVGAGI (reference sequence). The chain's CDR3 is CASSMGRKGGGESYTF. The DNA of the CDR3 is TGTGCCAGCAGTATGGGGAGGAAGGGCGGAGGGGAATCCTACACCTTC.

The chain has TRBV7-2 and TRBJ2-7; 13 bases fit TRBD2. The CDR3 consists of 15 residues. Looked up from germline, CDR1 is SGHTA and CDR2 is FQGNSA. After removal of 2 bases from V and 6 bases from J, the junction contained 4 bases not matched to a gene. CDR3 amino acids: CASSLTGTSGAEQYF. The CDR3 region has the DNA TGTGCCAGCAGCTTAACCGGGACTAGCGGGGCCGAGCAGTACTTC.

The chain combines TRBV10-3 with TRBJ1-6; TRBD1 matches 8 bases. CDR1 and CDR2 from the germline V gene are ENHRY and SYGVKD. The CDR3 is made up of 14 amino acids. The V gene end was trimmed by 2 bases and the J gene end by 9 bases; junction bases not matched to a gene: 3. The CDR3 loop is CAISEGQGVSPLHF. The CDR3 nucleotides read TGTGCCATCAGTGAGGGACAGGGAGTTTCACCCCTCCACTTT.

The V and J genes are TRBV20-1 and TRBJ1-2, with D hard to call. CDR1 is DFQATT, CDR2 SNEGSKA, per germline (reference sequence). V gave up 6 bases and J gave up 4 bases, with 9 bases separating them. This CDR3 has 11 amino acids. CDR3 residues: CSAPQSYGYTF. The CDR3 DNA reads TGCAGTGCCCCACAGAGCTATGGCTACACCTTC.

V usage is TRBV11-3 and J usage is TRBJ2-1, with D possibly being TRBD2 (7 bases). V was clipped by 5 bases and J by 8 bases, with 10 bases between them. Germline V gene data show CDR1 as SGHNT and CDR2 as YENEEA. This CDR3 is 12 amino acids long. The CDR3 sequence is CASSRGADEQFF. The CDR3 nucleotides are TGTGCCAGCAGCCGGGGGGCTGATGAGCAGTTCTTC. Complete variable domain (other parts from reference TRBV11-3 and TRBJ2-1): EAGVVQSPRYKIIEKKQPVAFWCNPISGHNTLYWYLQNLGQGPELLIRYENEEAVDDSQLPKDRFSAERLKGVDSTLKIQPAELGDSAVYLCASSRGADEQFFGPGTRLTVL.

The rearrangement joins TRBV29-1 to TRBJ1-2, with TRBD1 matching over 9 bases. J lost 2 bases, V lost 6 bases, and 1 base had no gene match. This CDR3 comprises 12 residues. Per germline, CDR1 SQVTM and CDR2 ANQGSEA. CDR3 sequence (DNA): TGCAGCGTAGGACAGGGGAACTATGGCTACACCTTC. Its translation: CSVGQGNYGYTF.

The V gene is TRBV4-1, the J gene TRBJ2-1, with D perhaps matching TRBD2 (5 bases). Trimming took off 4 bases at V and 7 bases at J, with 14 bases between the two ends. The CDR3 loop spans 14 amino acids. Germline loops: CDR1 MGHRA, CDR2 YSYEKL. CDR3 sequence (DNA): TGCGCCAGCAGCCCAAGAGGACTGGGGAATGAGCAGTTCTTC. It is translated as CASSPRGLGNEQFF.

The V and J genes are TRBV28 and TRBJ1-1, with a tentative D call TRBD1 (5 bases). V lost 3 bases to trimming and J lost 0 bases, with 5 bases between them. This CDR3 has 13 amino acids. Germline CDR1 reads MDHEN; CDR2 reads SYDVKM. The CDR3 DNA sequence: TGTGCCAGCAGTTTCAGGGTGAACACTGAAGCTTTCTTT. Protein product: CASSFRVNTEAFF.

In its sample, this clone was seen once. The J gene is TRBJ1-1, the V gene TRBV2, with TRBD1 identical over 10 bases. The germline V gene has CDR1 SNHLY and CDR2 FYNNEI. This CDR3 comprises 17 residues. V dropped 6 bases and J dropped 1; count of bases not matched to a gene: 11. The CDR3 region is CASRIGTGARSNTEAFF. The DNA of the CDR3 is TGTGCCAGCAGAATTGGGACAGGGGCCCGATCGAACACTGAAGCTTTCTTT.

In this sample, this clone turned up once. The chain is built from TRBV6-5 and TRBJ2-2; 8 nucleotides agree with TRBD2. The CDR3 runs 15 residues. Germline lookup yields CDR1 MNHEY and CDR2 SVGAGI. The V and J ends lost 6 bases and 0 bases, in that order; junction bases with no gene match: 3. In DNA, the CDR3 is TGTGCCAGCAGACCGGGACTAGCGAACACCGGGGAGCTGTTTTTT. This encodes CASRPGLANTGELFF.